This TCR beta chain was captured by sequencing in a study of tumor and adjacent non-tumor tissue in lung cancer. Study context: Patients were aged roughly 30 to 76, nine to eleven men and roughly 5 women, stage I to III. Each sample yielded some 4 million productive TCRbeta reads on average.

This clonotype was observed once. The target antigen is unknown. One end of the junction is discordant with germline, which a read error may explain. RNA was extracted from bulk tissue without any cell sorting. Between August and November 2014, newly diagnosed, chemotherapy-naive lung cancer patients underwent thoracic surgery in China. General observations from the study: In normal lung, the top 100 clones were significantly more dominant than in tumor.

Germline V lookup: CDR1 MNHEY, CDR2 SVGAGI. There are 12 residues in the CDR3. A modified ARM-PCR protocol with three rounds of nested PCR amplified TCRbeta. Each CDR3 protein is one row after TCRdb ran MiXCR on the multiplex PCR reads. The data show approximately 150,000 distinct CDR3 sequences, approximately 64% seen once. This TCR was sampled from a man aged 60 to 75 with small cell lung cancer. The chain recombines TRBV6-5 with TRBJ2-2, with D possibly matching TRBD2 (5 bases). The sequenced sample consisted of lung tumor tissue. The CDR3 region is CASSYQTGERFF. Here the CDR3 DNA reads TGTGCCAGCAGTTACCAAACCGGGGAGCGGTTTTTT.